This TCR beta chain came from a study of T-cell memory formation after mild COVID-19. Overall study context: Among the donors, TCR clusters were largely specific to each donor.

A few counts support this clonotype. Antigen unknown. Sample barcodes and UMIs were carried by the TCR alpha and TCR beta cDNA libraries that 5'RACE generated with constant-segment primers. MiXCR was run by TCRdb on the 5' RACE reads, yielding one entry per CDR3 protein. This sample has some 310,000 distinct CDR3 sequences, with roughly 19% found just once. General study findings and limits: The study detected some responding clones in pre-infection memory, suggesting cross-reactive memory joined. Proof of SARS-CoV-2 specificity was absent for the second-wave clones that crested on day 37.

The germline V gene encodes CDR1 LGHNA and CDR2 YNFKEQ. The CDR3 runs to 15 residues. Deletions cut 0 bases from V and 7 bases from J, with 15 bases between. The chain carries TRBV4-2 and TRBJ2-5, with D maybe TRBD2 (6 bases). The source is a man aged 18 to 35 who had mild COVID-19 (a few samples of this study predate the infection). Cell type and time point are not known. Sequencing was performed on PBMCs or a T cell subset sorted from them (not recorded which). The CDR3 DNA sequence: TGTGCCAGCAGCCAAGAGGGCCCGGCGGGGTTGACCCAGTACTTC. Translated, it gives CASSQEGPAGLTQYF.